The source of this TCR beta chain is a study of human T cells and chemical hapten exposure (dated by TCRdb to about 2021). Regarding the study in general: For sensitization, 2% DPC in acetone was applied to a roughly 2 cm by roughly 2 cm area of upper inner arm skin. Patch testing was done on the upper back using Finn chambers containing 0.01% DPC, and results were scored after 6 days according to International Contact Dermatitis Research Group standards. Throughout the roughly 24-week study period, patients were also given weekly therapeutic DPC doses on the scalp. For TCR sequencing, blood came from 25 to 30 alopecia patients at anywhere from one to four time points (pre-sensitization, 2, 6 and 24 weeks). Alopecia areata with under or over 50% scalp involvement, alopecia totalis and alopecia universalis were represented in the patient cohort, which was mostly female. Libraries were pooled for sequencing, and per-sample TCR yields varied mainly because of small differences in library volumes within the pool. Peripheral blood TCR repertoire changes were tracked in vivo in alopecia patients during primary and secondary sensitization to the hapten diphenylcyclopropenone (DPC). Blood samples were taken from patients before sensitization (week 0) and then at 2, 6 and about 24 weeks after DPC sensitization. The investigation overall reported the following: DPC sensitization did not change how many TCRs were above 1 in 1000 frequency, and no evidence was found of alterations in global repertoire structure. Repeated subsampling changed both the strength of the expansion versus patch-test correlation and the threshold at which the correlation became significant. Because all patients had alopecia, a presumed autoimmune disease, the immune response of the patients might differ from that of healthy individuals. Compared with pre-sensitization or healthy control sets, expanded TCRs formed significantly more large CDR3 similarity clusters, which is consistent with antigen-driven responses. The number of PT1 expanded TCRs positively correlated with patch test score, significant at thresholds 8, 16 and 32 but not 4.

The library came from RACE. The data were produced on a NextSeq 500. During library preparation, unique molecular identifiers were attached to individual cDNA molecules so that TCRs could be counted quantitatively and reproducibly. For every blood RNA sample, sequencing covered both the TCR alpha and TCR beta chains. On the study's bioinformatics: Samples had a median of around 92,000 TCRs, with a range from roughly 23,224 to 700,000. V, J and CDR3 annotation of the TCR reads was carried out using the Decombinator software suite. To make PS versus PT1 abundance plots, every sample was subsampled to the same number of TCRs (28,000). TCRs were defined as expanded if absent before sensitization and observed at least eight times at the 2-week time point. In TCRdb, the public reads were trimmed at Q25 with fastp and aligned with MiXCR, with productive beta chains retained. A single entry per CDR3 protein holds the most common genes and DNA from its merged rows. The V and J calls were determined by TCRdb, not by the authors. The sample data list about 59,000 distinct CDR3 sequences, and 11% of these were observed just once. The ten biggest clones cover under 5% of the sample.

The time point label on this specimen signifies: pre-sensitization, week 0. Taken with the paper, the label for treatment or condition translates to: therapeutic diphenylcyclopropenone sensitization with weekly scalp DPC. Blood at each patch-test visit was drawn before the patch test was applied. Patients were eligible if aged 18 to 70, diagnosed with alopecia and judged suitable for DPC therapy, and pregnant patients were excluded. Unfractionated whole blood was collected in Tempus Blood RNA tubes, and total RNA was extracted from that blood. Trimming takes 6 bases from V and 1 base from J, and the germline ends sit 14 bases apart. Via the germline V gene (reference sequence), CDR1 is SEHNR and CDR2 FQNEAQ. The cysteine opens and the phenylalanine closes a CDR3 of 15 amino acids. The DNA shown is the 45-base CDR3, in frame from base 1. Many counts were recorded for this clonotype. Its antigen is unknown. One base away there is no much larger clone; base qualities are not given.

This material consisted of whole blood, taken in connection with sensitization to the hapten diphenylcyclopropenone (DPC). The clonotype comes from a woman in her forties with alopecia areata. Some clones in this sample may be carry-over from other donors' samples. The chain is made from TRBV7-9 and TRBJ2-3; the D gene is perhaps TRBD2, from 6 matching bases. The CDR3 reads as follows: CASSTGGGGTDTQYF. Read as DNA, the sequence is TGTGCCAGCAGTACCGGTGGAGGGGGCACAGATACGCAGTATTTT. The variable domain in full, with residues beyond the CDR3 obtained from the reference TRBV7-9 and TRBJ2-3 genes, is DTGVSQNPRHKITKRGQNVTFRCDPISEHNRLYWYRQTLGQGPEFLTYFQNEAQLEKSRLLSDRFSAERPKGSFSTLEIQRTEQGDSAMYLCASSTGGGGTDTQYFGPGTRLTVL.